In its sample, the clone carrying this TCR beta chain was seen a few times. Its antigen remains unknown. Germline V gene lookup returns CDR1 LGHNA and CDR2 YNFKEQ. Trimming cost V 5 bases and J 1 base; bases outside gene matches: 10. The CDR3 is 16 residues long. TCRdb's copy holds only in-frame clones and misses some; the assay was immunoSEQ multiplex PCR. The table records 30,000 or so clones, roughly two thirds of them present only once. Sequencing was preceded by expansion of antigen-specific CD4+ T cells with viral peptide pools in the ViraFEST assay. Culture lasted around eleven days before CD4+ T cell isolation. The data are from a study of vaccination effects on CD4 cells after COVID-19.

The chain links TRBV4-2 to TRBJ2-5; 7 bases fit TRBD2. The sequence was obtained from a human donor who received a COVID-19 vaccine. The sequencing here drew on CD4+ T cells from PBMCs cultured with HCoV-229E spike peptides, taken before COVID-19 vaccination. CDR3 residues: CASSSSLGGGQETQYF. The CDR3 DNA reads TGTGCCAGCAGCTCGAGCCTTGGCGGGGGCCAAGAGACCCAGTACTTC.